This T cell receptor (beta chain) was found in a study of molecular identifiers for immune sequencing clone quantification. Study-wide results and caveats: Spiked TCR RNA from one Jurkat cell reportedly showed up when mixed among approximately 990,000 naive cells.

V was shortened by 0 bases and J by 3 bases, with 10 bases between the two germline ends. CDR1 is SGHRS, CDR2 YFSETQ, per germline. This CDR3 comprises 14 residues. Previously reported methods and listed TCR primers produced the bulk TCR libraries. TCRdb independently ran MiXCR on the PCR reads; one entry per CDR3 protein. The table lists some 89,000 distinct CDR3 sequences, 24% of them singletons. As concerns this clonotype: The antigen remains undetermined.

From roughly 20,000 to 1,000,000 sorted cells, naive CD8 libraries were generated with 10%, 30% or 50% RNA. The authors sorted naive CD8 T cells as CD8+CD4-CCR7+CD45RA+. The receptor was derived from a human donor in good health. Some libraries in this study had Jurkat cell RNA spiked in. Specimen: naive CD8+ T cells from blood, with Jurkat cell RNA spiked in. As to subset: FACS-sorted CD8+CD4-CCR7+CD45RA+ naive T cells. This chain joins TRBV5-1 and TRBJ2-7, with D perhaps matching TRBD1 (6 bases). The CDR3 DNA follows: TGCGCCAGCAGCTTGGAGATAGGGGGCTACGAGCAGTACTTC. Amino acids: CASSLEIGGYEQYF.